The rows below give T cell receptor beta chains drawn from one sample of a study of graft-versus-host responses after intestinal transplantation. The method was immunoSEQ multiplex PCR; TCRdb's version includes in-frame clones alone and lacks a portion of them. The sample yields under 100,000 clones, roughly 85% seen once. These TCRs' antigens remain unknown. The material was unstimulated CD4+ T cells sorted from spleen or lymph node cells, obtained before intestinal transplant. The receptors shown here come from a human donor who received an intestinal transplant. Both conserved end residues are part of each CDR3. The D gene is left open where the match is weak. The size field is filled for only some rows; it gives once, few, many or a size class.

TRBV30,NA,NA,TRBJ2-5,CAWSELGVWETQYF,TGTGCCTGGAGTGAGCTCGGGGTGTGGGAGACCCAGTACTTC
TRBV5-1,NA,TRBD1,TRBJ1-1,CASSSQGAVTEAFF,TGCGCCAGCAGCTCCCAGGGGGCTGTCACTGAAGCTTTCTTT
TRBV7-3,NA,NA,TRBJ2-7,CASSPSSIHEQYF,TGTGCCAGCAGCCCCTCTAGCATCCACGAGCAGTACTTC
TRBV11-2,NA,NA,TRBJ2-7,CASSFVTAAYEQYF,TGTGCCAGCAGCTTCGTGACAGCCGCCTACGAGCAGTACTTC
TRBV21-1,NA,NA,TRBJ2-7,CASSAGLAGQGEQYF,TGTGCCAGCAGCGCCGGACTAGCGGGACAAGGCGAGCAGTACTTC
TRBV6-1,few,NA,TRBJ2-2,CASSERGANTGELFF,TGTGCCAGCAGCGAACGGGGGGCAAACACCGGGGAGCTGTTTTTT
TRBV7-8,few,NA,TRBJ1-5,CASSSGVGDQPQHF,TGTGCCAGCAGCTCGGGGGTTGGGGATCAGCCCCAGCATTTT
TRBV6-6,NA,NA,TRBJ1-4,CASSPGQIDEKLFF,TGTGCCAGCAGCCCCGGACAGATAGATGAAAAACTGTTTTTT
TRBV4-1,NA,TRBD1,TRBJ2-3,CASTPGQAGFTDTQYF,TGCGCCAGCACCCCGGGACAGGCAGGATTCACAGATACGCAGTATTTT
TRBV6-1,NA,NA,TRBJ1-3,CASTGQPHSGNTIYF,TGTGCCAGCACCGGACAGCCCCACTCTGGAAACACCATATATTTT
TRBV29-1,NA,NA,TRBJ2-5,CSVEKRTGWGETQYF,TGCAGCGTTGAAAAGCGGACGGGTTGGGGAGAGACCCAGTACTTC
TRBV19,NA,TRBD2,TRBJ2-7,CASSRKRGAYEQYF,TGTGCCAGTAGTAGGAAGCGGGGGGCCTACGAGCAGTACTTC
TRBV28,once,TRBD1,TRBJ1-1,CASSAWTGGGGTEAFF,TGTGCCAGCAGTGCGTGGACAGGGGGTGGTGGAACTGAAGCTTTCTTT
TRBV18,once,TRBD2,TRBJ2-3,CASSPILLAGATTDTQYF,TGTGCCAGCTCACCTATCCTTCTAGCGGGGGCGACCACAGATACGCAGTATTTT
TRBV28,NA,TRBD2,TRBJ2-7,CASRFSLPGTSGYEQYF,TGTGCCAGCAGGTTTTCTCTTCCGGGGACTAGCGGGTACGAGCAGTACTTC
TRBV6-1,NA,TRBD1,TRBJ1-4,CASSEAGQGHEKLFF,TGTGCCAGCAGTGAAGCGGGACAGGGGCATGAAAAACTGTTTTTT
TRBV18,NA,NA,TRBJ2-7,CASSLASSYEQYF,TGTGCCAGCTCACTAGCCAGCTCCTACGAGCAGTACTTC
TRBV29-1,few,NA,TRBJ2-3,CSVARQVFTDTQYF,TGCAGCGTCGCCCGACAGGTATTCACAGATACGCAGTATTTT
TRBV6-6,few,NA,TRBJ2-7,CASSDPTGTGFEQYF,TGTGCCAGCAGTGACCCTACTGGAACAGGGTTCGAGCAGTACTTC
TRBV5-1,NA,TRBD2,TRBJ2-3,CASSLISASGGLRDTQYF,TGCGCCAGCAGCTTGATTTCGGCTAGCGGGGGCCTTAGGGATACGCAGTATTTT
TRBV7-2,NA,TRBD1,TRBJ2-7,CASSFSRWTGPNYEQYF,TGTGCCAGCAGCTTTAGTAGGTGGACAGGGCCTAACTACGAGCAGTACTTC
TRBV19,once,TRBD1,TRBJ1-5,CASSNPGQGKNQPQHF,TGTGCCAGTAGTAACCCAGGACAGGGAAAGAATCAGCCCCAGCATTTT
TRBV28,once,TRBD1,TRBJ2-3,CASSQGQTRTQYF,TGTGCCAGCAGCCAGGGACAGACCCGAACGCAGTATTTT
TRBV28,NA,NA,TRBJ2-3,CASSLNHGGADTQYF,TGTGCCAGCAGTTTGAACCACGGAGGGGCAGATACGCAGTATTTT
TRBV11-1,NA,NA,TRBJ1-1,CASSSPDIDKPNTEAFF,TGTGCCAGCAGCTCCCCGGACATCGACAAACCGAACACTGAAGCTTTCTTT
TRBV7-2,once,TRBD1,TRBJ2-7,CASSKQGAEQYF,TGTGCCAGCAGCAAACAGGGGGCCGAGCAGTACTTC
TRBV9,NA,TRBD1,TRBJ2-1,CASSVGTGSSYNEQFF,TGTGCCAGCAGCGTAGGGACAGGTAGCTCCTACAATGAGCAGTTCTTC
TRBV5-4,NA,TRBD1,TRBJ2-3,CASSLVRGPTDTQYF,TGTGCCAGCAGCTTGGTAAGGGGGCCGACAGATACGCAGTATTTT
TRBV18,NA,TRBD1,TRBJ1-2,CASSPDRGTYGYTF,TGTGCCAGCTCACCCGACAGGGGAACCTATGGCTACACCTTC
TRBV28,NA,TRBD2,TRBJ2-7,CASSFSSGALKYEQYF,TGTGCCAGCAGTTTCAGTAGCGGGGCCCTTAAGTACGAGCAGTACTTC
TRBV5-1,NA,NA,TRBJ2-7,CASSLTMALGDEQYF,TGCGCCAGCAGCCTAACTATGGCCCTGGGTGACGAGCAGTACTTC